What follows are 22 T cell receptor beta chains derived from one specimen sequenced in a study of blood T cell repertoires in COVID-19. Only in-frame clones appear in the TCRdb table, and some are missing; sequencing was by immunoSEQ multiplex PCR. The profile covers 60,000 to 75,000 clones, with roughly four fifths appearing a single time and over 10% taken by the ten largest. Sample: peripheral blood. All receptors come from a human donor in a cohort sampled during active COVID-19.

This clone was recorded only once. The CDR3 sequence is CASSKLDRNTGELFF. The CDR3 DNA reads TGTGCCAGCAGCAAACTGGACAGGAACACCGGGGAGCTGTTTTTT. The J gene is TRBJ2-2, the V gene TRBV28, with D possibly matching TRBD1 (6 bases). Per the germline V gene, CDR1 is MDHEN and CDR2 is SYDVKM. CDR3 length: 15 amino acids. V was pared by 6 bases and J by 1 base, with 12 bases between. Full variable domain (missing parts from reference TRBV28 and TRBJ2-2): DVKVTQSSRYLVKRTGEKVFLECVQDMDHENMFWYRQDPGLGLRLIYFSYDVKMKEKGDIPEGYSVSREKKERFSLILESASTNQTSMYLCASSKLDRNTGELFFGEGSRLTVL.

This clone was seen more than once but under ten times. The chain joins TRBV30 to TRBJ1-2; D remains ambiguous. Trimming took 4 bases from V and 4 from J, leaving 10 bases between them. CDR1 and CDR2 from the germline V gene are GTSNPN and SVGIG (reference sequence). The CDR3 has 12 amino acids. The CDR3 protein is CAWNWGGYGYTF. The CDR3 DNA reads as TGTGCCTGGAACTGGGGAGGCTATGGCTACACCTTC.

This clone was seen only a few times. The chain links TRBV27 to TRBJ1-1; 8 nucleotides line up with TRBD1. Germline V gives CDR1 MNHEY, CDR2 SMNVEV (reference sequence). V shed 5 bases and J 9 bases; nucleotides not matched to a gene: 11. The CDR3 extends over 14 amino acids. The CDR3 reads CASSPTSRTGKAFF. CDR3 in DNA: TGTGCCAGCAGTCCAACCTCCAGGACAGGGAAAGCTTTCTTT.

The V call is TRBV5-1, the J call TRBJ2-3, with 7 bases fitting TRBD1. Trimming took 4 bases from V and 2 from J; bases not matched to a gene: 7. CDR1 and CDR2 (germline): SGHRS, YFSETQ. CDR3 length: 15 residues. CDR3 amino acids: CASSPTGTVTDTQYF. The CDR3 DNA sequence: TGCGCCAGCAGCCCGACCGGGACAGTCACAGATACGCAGTATTTT. The variable domain in full, completed from reference TRBV5-1 and TRBJ2-3, reads KAGVTQTPRYLIKTRGQQVTLSCSPISGHRSVSWYQQTPGQGLQFLFEYFSETQRNKGNFPGRFSGRQFSNSRSEMNVSTLELGDSALYLCASSPTGTVTDTQYFGPGTRLTVL.

The chain uses TRBV5-5 and TRBJ1-2; TRBD1 aligns across 10 bases. V was pared by 2 bases and J by 4 bases, with 5 bases of the junction left unmatched. There are 15 residues in the CDR3. Looked up from germline, CDR1 is SGHKS and CDR2 is YYEKEE (reference sequence). CDR3 nucleotide sequence: TGTGCCAGCAGCTTCATAGGACAGGGGGGCTATGGCTACACCTTC. This gives the protein CASSFIGQGGYGYTF.

The V and J genes are TRBV12-5 and TRBJ1-1; D is unclear. Germline lookup yields CDR1 LGHNT and CDR2 FRNRAP. This CDR3 has 13 amino acids. V shed 0 bases and J shed 6 bases, with 8 bases lying between them. The CDR3 is CASGLVLAAEAFF. Written as DNA, the CDR3 is TGTGCTAGTGGTTTGGTACTAGCCGCTGAAGCTTTCTTT. The complete variable domain, with remaining parts taken from reference TRBV12-5 and TRBJ1-1, reads DARVTQTPRHKVTEMGQEVTMRCQPILGHNTVFWYRQTMMQGLELLAYFRNRAPLDDSGMPKDRFSAEMPDATLATLKIQPSEPRDSAVYFCASGLVLAAEAFFGQGTRLTVV.

The chain couples TRBV5-6 to TRBJ2-1, with 8 bases that match TRBD1. The CDR3 loop spans 15 amino acids. V was pared by 2 bases and J by 7 bases, with 8 bases of the junction left unmatched. Per the germline V gene, CDR1 is SGHDT and CDR2 is YYEEEE. The CDR3 region is CASSFQGASLNEQFF. CDR3 nucleotides: TGTGCCAGCAGCTTCCAGGGGGCATCCCTTAATGAGCAGTTCTTC.

This chain joins TRBV14 and TRBJ2-1; 7 nucleotides align to TRBD2. The CDR3 has 16 amino acids. CDR1 is SGHDN, CDR2 FVKESK, per germline. V lost 3 bases and J lost 4; bases outside the gene matches: 9. The CDR3 DNA is TGTGCCAGCAGCCAGACAGCGGGGTTTCAGTACAATGAGCAGTTCTTC. Translated, it gives CASSQTAGFQYNEQFF.

V is TRBV5-6 and J is TRBJ1-2, with 9 bases lining up with TRBD1. The germline CDR1 and CDR2 sequences are SGHDT and YYEEEE. V lost 5 bases, J lost 3 bases, and 8 bases stayed unmatched. CDR3 length: 15 residues. CDR3 DNA sequence: TGTGCCAGCAGGAAACAGGGGGCAGGCGACTATGGCTACACCTTC. It specifies CASRKQGAGDYGYTF.

This chain connects TRBV9 to TRBJ2-3; 8 bases fit TRBD2. There are 16 residues in the CDR3. The V gene's germline CDR1 is SGDLS and CDR2 YYNGEE. V lost 2 bases to trimming and J lost 1 base; unmatched junction nucleotides: 6. The CDR3 nucleotides read TGTGCCAGCAGCGTGAAACCAGCGGGGGGCACAGATACGCAGTATTTT. Protein: CASSVKPAGGTDTQYF.

The chain links TRBV11-2 to TRBJ1-2; 9 positions match TRBD1. The CDR3 consists of 17 residues. Losses at the gene ends were 0 bases for V and 4 bases for J; bases not matched to a gene: 9. Germline V gene lookup returns CDR1 SGHAT and CDR2 FQNNGV. The DNA of the CDR3 is TGTGCCAGCAGCTTAGACGCGAGGGACAGGGTACCCTATGGCTACACCTTC. Translating it yields CASSLDARDRVPYGYTF. The variable domain in full, with the rest retrieved from reference TRBV11-2 and TRBJ1-2, is EAGVAQSPRYKIIEKRQSVAFWCNPISGHATLYWYQQILGQGPKLLIQFQNNGVVDDSQLPKDRFSAERLKGVDSTLKIQPAKLEDSAVYLCASSLDARDRVPYGYTFGSGTRLTVV.

This sequence joins TRBV9 and TRBJ1-2, with TRBD1 matching over 8 bases. Germline values: CDR1 SGDLS, CDR2 YYNGEE. With V trimmed by 3 bases and J by 8 bases, 9 bases remained unmatched. The CDR3 runs to 14 residues. CDR3 sequence: CASSGGTGNWGYTF. The CDR3 bases are TGTGCCAGCAGCGGCGGGACAGGCAACTGGGGCTACACCTTC. The full variable domain, its missing parts supplied by reference TRBV9 and TRBJ1-2, is DSGVTQTPKHLITATGQRVTLRCSPRSGDLSVYWYQQSLDQGLQFLIQYYNGEERAKGNILERFSAQQFPDLHSELNLSSLELGDSALYFCASSGGTGNWGYTFGSGTRLTVV.

This chain connects TRBV12-5 to TRBJ2-2; TRBD2 aligns across 8 bases. The CDR3 totals 13 residues. Germline values: CDR1 LGHNT, CDR2 FRNRAP. V was pared by 1 base and J by 8 bases, with 0 bases of the junction left unmatched. CDR3 protein: CASGLASGGELFF. The DNA of the CDR3 is TGTGCTAGTGGTTTGGCTAGCGGGGGGGAGCTGTTTTTT.

The genes are TRBV12-3 or TRBV12-4 and TRBJ1-1, with a possible D match to TRBD1 (5 bases). The CDR3 has 13 amino acids. V was shortened by 2 bases and J by 4 bases, with 8 bases between the two germline ends. As DNA, the CDR3 is TGTGCCAGCAGTTTAATCCAGGGCACTGAAGCTTTCTTT. Residues: CASSLIQGTEAFF.

The rearrangement uses TRBV3-1 (or the pseudogene TRBV3-2) and TRBJ2-7; 9 nucleotides line up with TRBD1. V lost 4 bases, J lost 3 bases, and 1 base stayed unmatched. Germline V gene lookup returns CDR1 LGHDT and CDR2 YNNKEL (reference sequence). This CDR3 contains 13 residues. The CDR3 region has the DNA TGTGCCAGCAGCCCGGGACAGGGCTACGAGCAGTACGTC. The encoded protein is CASSPGQGYEQYV.

This chain joins TRBV5-6 and TRBJ2-5, with D possibly TRBD2 on 5 matching bases. The CDR3 runs to 15 residues. V gave up 5 bases and J gave up 2 bases, with 16 bases separating them. Germline V gene lookup returns CDR1 SGHDT and CDR2 YYEEEE. This CDR3 is CASSPSVGIQETQYF. In nucleotides, the CDR3 is TGTGCCAGCAGTCCGTCGGTCGGGATACAAGAGACCCAGTACTTC. The full variable domain, rest sourced from reference TRBV5-6 and TRBJ2-5, is DAGVTQSPTHLIKTRGQQVTLRCSPKSGHDTVSWYQQALGQGPQFIFQYYEEEERQRGNFPDRFSGHQFPNYSSELNVNALLLGDSALYLCASSPSVGIQETQYFGPGTRLLVL.

Here the CDR3 DNA reads TGCAGTGTTGTTCGGACAGATACGCAGTATTTT. Translated: CSVVRTDTQYF. This chain joins TRBV20-1 and TRBJ2-3; D is ambiguous. Deletions cut 7 bases from V and 3 bases from J, with 8 bases between. CDR1 DFQATT and CDR2 SNEGSKA come from the germline V gene (reference sequence). This CDR3 is 11 amino acids long.

The rearrangement joins TRBV11-3 to TRBJ2-2; the D gene is possibly TRBD1 (7 bases). CDR1 is SGHNT and CDR2 is YENEEA in the germline V gene. V was trimmed by 5 bases and J by 5 bases, leaving 15 bases between them. This CDR3 has 15 residues. The chain's CDR3 is CASSAGQQGTGELFF. The CDR3 DNA follows: TGTGCCAGCAGCGCGGGACAGCAAGGTACCGGGGAGCTGTTTTTT.

This clone was counted many times. The CDR3 loop reads CASSPRGTGINEQYV. CDR3 nucleotide sequence: TGTGCCAGCTCACCACGAGGGACAGGGATTAACGAGCAGTACGTC. V usage is TRBV18 and J usage is TRBJ2-7, with 9 positions matching TRBD1. Per germline, CDR1 KGHSH and CDR2 LQKENI. Trimming removed 1 base from V and 5 bases from J; junction bases left unmatched: 6. CDR3 length: 15 residues.

The chain recombines TRBV6-5 with TRBJ2-4, with 10 bases lining up with TRBD2. J gave up 6 bases and V 3 bases, and 8 bases lay outside the gene matches. The CDR3 contains 16 residues. Per germline, CDR1 MNHEY and CDR2 SVGAGI. CDR3 residues: CASSYRAGGPLNIQYF. In nucleotides, the CDR3 is TGTGCCAGCAGTTATCGAGCGGGGGGGCCGTTAAACATTCAGTACTTC.

As DNA, the CDR3 is TGTGCCACCCAGGGGGGCTCGAACACCGGGGAGCTGTTTTTT. Encoded protein: CATQGGSNTGELFF. This sequence joins TRBV25-1 and TRBJ2-2; tentatively, D is TRBD1 (7 bases). CDR3 length equals 14 residues. Between the trimmed V and J ends, which lost 10 bases and 0 bases, there was a span of 12 bases. Germline V lookup: CDR1 MGHDK, CDR2 SYGVNS.

V usage is TRBV10-1 and J usage is TRBJ2-2, with unresolved D. The CDR3 is 14 residues long. Germline values: CDR1 WNHNN, CDR2 SYGVQD (reference sequence). V lost 3 bases to trimming and J lost 1 base, with 6 bases between them. CDR3 DNA: TGCGCCAGCAGTGAATCGGGGAACACCGGGGAGCTGTTTTTT. Translated, it gives CASSESGNTGELFF.